This T cell receptor (beta chain) was captured in a study of Graves' ophthalmopathy and Graves' hyperthyroidism. Trimming cost V 3 bases and J 4 bases, with 18 bases left between them. CDR3 length: 15 amino acids. Germline values: CDR1 DFQATT, CDR2 SNEGSKA (reference sequence). Other autoimmune diseases, uncontrolled infections, pregnancy or lactation led to the exclusion of patients. Fresh peripheral blood, around 9.3 ml, was the PBMC source. RNA transcripts provided the template for amplifying TCR beta CDR3 regions. HTBI-primed RT-PCR formed the first round, and a multiplex PCR formed the second. TCRdb called the multiplex PCR reads again in MiXCR, with one record for every CDR3 protein. The data hold around 670,000 distinct CDR3 sequences, with roughly two fifths observed a single time.

The clonotype was recovered from an adult man with Graves' ophthalmopathy. The sample comprised peripheral blood. V gene TRBV20-1 combines with J gene TRBJ2-5; a possible D gene is TRBD2 (5 bases). The CDR3 protein is CSASSPMIARETQYF. DNA of the CDR3: TGCAGTGCTAGCTCTCCCATGATAGCGCGAGAGACCCAGTACTTC.